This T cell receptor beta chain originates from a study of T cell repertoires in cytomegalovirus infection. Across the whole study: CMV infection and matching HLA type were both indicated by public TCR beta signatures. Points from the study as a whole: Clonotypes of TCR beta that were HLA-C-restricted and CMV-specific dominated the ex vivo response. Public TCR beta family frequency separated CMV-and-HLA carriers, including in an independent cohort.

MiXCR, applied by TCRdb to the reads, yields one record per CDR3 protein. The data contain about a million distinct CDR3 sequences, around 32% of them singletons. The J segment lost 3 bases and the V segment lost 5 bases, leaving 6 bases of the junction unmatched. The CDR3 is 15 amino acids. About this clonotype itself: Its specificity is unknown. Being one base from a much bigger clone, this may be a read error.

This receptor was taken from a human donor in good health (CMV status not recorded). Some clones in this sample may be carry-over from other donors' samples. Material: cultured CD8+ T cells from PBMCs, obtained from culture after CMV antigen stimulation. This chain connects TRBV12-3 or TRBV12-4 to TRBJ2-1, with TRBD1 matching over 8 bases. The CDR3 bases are TGTGCCAGCAGTCCAGTGGGACAGGACTACAATGAGCAGTTCTTC. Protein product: CASSPVGQDYNEQFF.